Listed below are T cell receptor beta chains from one sample, sequenced in a study of T cell changes during pregnancy in multiple sclerosis. The data were produced by immunoSEQ multiplex PCR, yet TCRdb's version contains in-frame clones alone and is incomplete. Of some 38,000 clones in the sample, nearly 90% are singletons; the top ten hold more than 0.5%. This sample comprised CD4+ T cells from peripheral blood mononuclear cells, obtained in the second trimester of pregnancy. Source of these receptors: a female donor with multiple sclerosis, enrolled in a pregnancy study. The CDR3 runs from the conserved cysteine through the conserved F or W. The D gene is left open where the match is weak. A clone size is listed for some rows: how often the clone was seen (once, few, many), or a class if it is expanded.

V gene	J gene	clone size	D gene	CDR3 DNA	CDR3 protein
TRBV7-9	TRBJ1-1	-	-	TGTGCCAGCAGCGGAAGGGACAACATGAACACTGAAGCTTTCTTT	CASSGRDNMNTEAFF
TRBV7-2	TRBJ2-5	-	TRBD1	TGTGCCAGCAGCATTGACAGGGGCAGGGAGACCCAGTACTTC	CASSIDRGRETQYF
TRBV11-2	TRBJ2-7	once	-	TGTGCCAGCAGCTTAGGATTTGCCAGGGCGTACGAGCAGTACTTC	CASSLGFARAYEQYF
TRBV6-1	TRBJ2-1	-	-	TGTGCCAGCAGGGCGGACTACTACAATGAGCAGTTCTTC	CASRADYYNEQFF
TRBV7-9	TRBJ2-7	-	-	TGTGCCAGCAGCCCCCGGGACACCTTTTCCTACGAGCAGTACTTC	CASSPRDTFSYEQYF
TRBV6-5	TRBJ2-1	-	TRBD2	TGTGCCAGCAGGAACCTAGCGGGAGAAAAAAATGAGCAGTTCTTC	CASRNLAGEKNEQFF
TRBV12-2	TRBJ2-1	-	-	TGTGCAAGTCGCTTCAAGGACAGGGGAAACTACAATGAGCAGTTCTTC	CASRFKDRGNYNEQFF
TRBV7-8	TRBJ1-1	-	TRBD1	TGTGCCAGCAGCCCAGACAGGGGATTATCGTACTCCACTGAAGCTTTCTTT	CASSPDRGLSYSTEAFF
TRBV10-3	TRBJ1-5	-	-	TGTGCCATCTCCACGAGCGCGAGAGATCAGCCCCAGCATTTT	CAISTSARDQPQHF
TRBV27	TRBJ2-2	-	-	TGTGCCAGCAGCCGACAACACAGGGACGTCACCACCGGGGAGCTGTTTTTT	CASSRQHRDVTTGELFF
TRBV30	TRBJ1-1	-	-	TGTGCCTGGAGTCCGGGATCAACCACTGAAGCTTTCTTT	CAWSPGSTTEAFF
TRBV6-7	TRBJ2-1	-	-	TGTGCCAGCAGGACTGACCCCTGGGAGCAGTTCTTC	CASRTDPWEQFF
TRBV2	TRBJ1-1	-	-	TGTGCCAGCAGTGGCACCCGGGACACTGAAGCTTTCTTT	CASSGTRDTEAFF
TRBV19	TRBJ2-7	-	-	TGTGCCAGTAGTACGATGGGTTGGCTAGCGCGGGACCCCCGCGAGCAGTACTTC	CASSTMGWLARDPREQYF
TRBV6-1	TRBJ2-3	once	TRBD1	TGTGCCAGCAGTGAACGGGGGACAGGGGGCACAGATACGCAGTATTTT	CASSERGTGGTDTQYF
TRBV5-1	TRBJ2-7	-	-	TGCGCCAGCAGCTCTCGACCGGGGGATGTGAACGAGCAGTACTTC	CASSSRPGDVNEQYF
TRBV5-8	TRBJ1-5	-	-	TGTGCCAGCAGCCAAGGGCAGGGGACAACTTTGAAGCCCCAGCATTTT	CASSQGQGTTLKPQHF
TRBV19	TRBJ1-2	-	-	TGTGCCAGTAGTGAGGGGACTTCCAGGCATGGCTACACCTTC	CASSEGTSRHGYTF
TRBV6-1	TRBJ2-7	-	-	TGTGCCAGCATCATAGGAGGGCCTCAGGAGGAGCAGTACTTC	CASIIGGPQEEQYF
TRBV27	TRBJ1-2	-	-	TGTGCCAGCAGTCAACGGACTGTAGGTGGCTACACCTTC	CASSQRTVGGYTF
TRBV28	TRBJ2-7	-	TRBD2	TGTGCCAGCAGCAATGAGCGGGAGATCAACGAGCAGTACTTC	CASSNEREINEQYF
TRBV23-1	TRBJ2-7	-	-	TGCGCCAGCAGTCAAGGGACAAGAATGGACACCTACGAGCAGTACTTC	CASSQGTRMDTYEQYF
TRBV18	TRBJ2-3	-	-	TGTGCCAGCTCACCATACACAGGGAGAAAGGGAGATACGCAGTATTTT	CASSPYTGRKGDTQYF
TRBV11-3	TRBJ2-3	once	-	TGTGCCAGCAGTCCAACAGGGCTTGGAGATACGCAGTATTTT	CASSPTGLGDTQYF
TRBV5-4	TRBJ2-7	-	-	TGTGCCAGCAGTTCAGCGGGCTCTCTAAGCTCCTACGAGCAGTACTTC	CASSSAGSLSSYEQYF
TRBV5-4	TRBJ1-1	-	-	TGTGCCAGCAGCCCCGTTGATCGAGCGAACACTGAAGCTTTCTTT	CASSPVDRANTEAFF
TRBV15	TRBJ2-7	-	TRBD1	TGTGCCACCAGCAGGTCCCCACCGGGACAGGGGGGCGAGCAGTACTTC	CATSRSPPGQGGEQYF
TRBV19	TRBJ2-7	-	TRBD1	TGTGCCACCGAAGACAGGGGGCGAACCTACGAGCAGTACTTC	CATEDRGRTYEQYF
TRBV27	TRBJ2-1	few	TRBD1	TGTGCCAGCGAGAACAGGGGCAATGAGCAGTTCTTC	CASENRGNEQFF
TRBV7-2	TRBJ1-2	-	TRBD1	TGTGCCAGCAGCCTCGGGGACAGGTACTATGGCTACACCTTC	CASSLGDRYYGYTF
TRBV6-4	TRBJ1-1	-	-	TGTGCCAGCAGAGCAGGGCTGAACACTGAAGCTTTCTTT	CASRAGLNTEAFF
TRBV18	TRBJ1-2	-	TRBD1	TGTGCCAGCTCACCGGGACAGGGAGAAGTATTGGGAGGCTACACCTTC	CASSPGQGEVLGGYTF
TRBV12-5	TRBJ2-1	-	-	TGTGCTAGTGGGTCTAACGGCAATGAGCAGTTCTTC	CASGSNGNEQFF
TRBV14	TRBJ1-1	-	-	TGTGCCAGCAGCCAAGCTTCGGGTCTACGGGGAGCTTTCTTT	CASSQASGLRGAFF
TRBV28	TRBJ2-7	-	TRBD1	TGTGCCAGCAGAAGGACAGGGTTTGAGCAGTACTTC	CASRRTGFEQYF
TRBV29-1	TRBJ2-3	-	TRBD1	TGCAGCGCTGAGGGACAGGGGGTCACAGATACGCAGTATTTT	CSAEGQGVTDTQYF
TRBV6-6	TRBJ2-1	-	-	TGTGCCAGCAGTCGAGACAGTTACAATGAGCAGTTCTTC	CASSRDSYNEQFF